A single sample is the source of the 10 T cell receptor beta chains below, sequenced in a study of human T cells and chemical hapten exposure. TCRdb used MiXCR to reprocess the RACE reads, holding one entry per CDR3 protein. The repertoire holds 180,000 or so distinct CDR3 sequences, with roughly 15% as singletons. Time point of the sample: patch test 1, 2 weeks after DPC sensitization. Treatment of the sample: therapeutic diphenylcyclopropenone sensitization with weekly scalp DPC. The starting material was whole blood, obtained in connection with sensitization to the hapten diphenylcyclopropenone (DPC). The source of these receptors is a young woman with alopecia areata. Some clones in this sample may be carry-over from other donors' samples.

The J gene is TRBJ1-4, the V gene TRBV4-2; tentatively, D is TRBD1 (5 bases). The CDR3 length is 16 residues. V lost 0 bases and J 4 bases, leaving 12 bases between the germline ends. Germline CDR1 and CDR2: LGHNA and YNFKEQ. The chain's CDR3 is CASSQDRTGGNEKLFF. CDR3 bases: TGTGCCAGCAGCCAAGATCGGACCGGGGGTAATGAAAAACTGTTTTTT.

This clonotype was counted at least ten times. The V and J genes are TRBV18 and TRBJ1-5, with no clear D. Germline V gene lookup returns CDR1 KGHSH and CDR2 LQKENI. The CDR3 loop spans 15 amino acids. Trimming removed 3 bases at V and 4 bases at J, with 13 bases between. CDR3 nucleotides: TGTGCCAGCTCACCGGATGCCTTCGGGAATCAGCCCCAGCATTTT. The encoded protein is CASSPDAFGNQPQHF.

This clonotype has just a few counts. The V gene is TRBV28, the J gene TRBJ1-5; 7 bases are shared with TRBD1. The CDR3 contains 14 residues. V was clipped by 5 bases and J by 5 bases; unmatched bases: 6. The V gene's germline CDR1 is MDHEN and CDR2 SYDVKM. CDR3 DNA: TGTGCCAGCAGTCGGACAGGTCTTGATCAGCCCCAGCATTTT. Its translation: CASSRTGLDQPQHF.

The chain joins TRBV7-2 to TRBJ1-2, with D maybe TRBD1 (6 bases). Deletions cut 0 bases from V and 8 bases from J, with 13 bases between. The CDR3 has 14 amino acids. The germline V gene encodes CDR1 SGHTA and CDR2 FQGNSA. The CDR3 DNA follows: TGTGCCAGCAGCTTAGCAAACCGACAGGCGGGCTACACCTTC. This codes for CASSLANRQAGYTF.

CDR3 region: CASSLLTGNNEQFF. Written as DNA, the CDR3 is TGTGCCAGCAGCCTCCTGACAGGGAACAATGAGCAGTTCTTC. The chain combines TRBV7-2 with TRBJ2-1; TRBD1 agrees at 7 bases. CDR1 and CDR2 from the germline V gene are SGHTA and FQGNSA. Germline trimming cut 5 bases from V and 5 bases from J; bases unmatched to any gene: 6. The CDR3 sequence is 14 residues long.

This sequence joins TRBV20-1 and TRBJ2-2, with 7 nucleotides matching TRBD2. The CDR3 length is 17 residues. Unmatched junction bases numbered 14, after V lost 6 bases and J lost 1 base. Germline V CDR1 and CDR2: DFQATT, SNEGSKA (reference sequence). This chain's CDR3 is CSAPDMASGRNTGELFF. CDR3 DNA sequence: TGCAGTGCCCCGGATATGGCTAGCGGAAGGAACACCGGGGAGCTGTTTTTT.

This clonotype was recorded many times. The chain couples TRBV6-5 to TRBJ2-3; perhaps TRBD2 as D (6 bases). Trimming removed 0 bases from V and 6 bases from J, with 13 bases in between. There are 15 residues in the CDR3. Germline values: CDR1 MNHEY, CDR2 SVGAGI. In DNA form, the CDR3 reads TGTGCCAGCAGTTACTCTGGGGGGACCGGGGATACGCAGTATTTT. Its protein is CASSYSGGTGDTQYF.

This chain joins TRBV6-2 or TRBV6-3 and TRBJ2-7; D may be TRBD1 (5 bases). The CDR3 length is 13 residues. CDR1 is MNHEY and CDR2 is SVGEGT in the germline V gene. Deletions cut 5 bases from V and 3 bases from J, with 11 bases between. CDR3 residues: CASSLEQGYEQYF. CDR3 nucleotides: TGTGCCAGCAGTCTCGAGCAGGGCTACGAGCAGTACTTC.

This chain uses TRBV29-1 with TRBJ2-5; 8 bases are a match to TRBD1. Per germline, CDR1 SQVTM and CDR2 ANQGSEA. The junction had 8 bases not matched to a gene; V was cut back by 7 bases and J by 1 base. CDR3 length: 14 amino acids. The CDR3 region is CSARDRGPQETQYF. CDR3 nucleotides: TGCAGCGCCAGAGACAGGGGTCCCCAAGAGACCCAGTACTTC.

The genes are TRBV7-2 and TRBJ1-1; weak D call: TRBD1 (5 bases). The ends were cut back, 1 base at V and 7 bases at J, with 16 bases in the middle. Germline V gene sequence: CDR1 SGHTA, CDR2 FQGNSA. This CDR3 comprises 15 residues. CDR3 bases: TGTGCCAGCAGCTTAGTTCGGGACGTTCGATATGAAGCTTTCTTT. It translates to CASSLVRDVRYEAFF. Variable domain in full (rest from reference TRBV7-2 and TRBJ1-1): GAGVSQSPSNKVTEKGKDVELRCDPISGHTALYWYRQSLGQGLEFLIYFQGNSAPDKSGLPSDRFSAERTGGSVSTLTIQRTQQEDSAVYLCASSLVRDVRYEAFFGQGTRLTVV.